This T cell receptor beta chain was captured in a study of cytomegalovirus exposure and HLA in healthy donors. Study-wide findings and caveats: That first-cohort TCR clusters tended to co-occur in the 95 to 150 validation repertoires was found in a later analysis.

In germline, CDR1 is SGHVS, CDR2 FNYEAQ. This CDR3 is built from 15 residues. V lost 1 base to trimming and J lost 4 bases, with 13 bases between them. Here immunoSEQ multiplex PCR was the method, and the copy in TCRdb shows in-frame clones only, minus some. Among tens of thousands of clones listed, 85% to 95% were seen once. In this sample, this clone turned up once. Its antigen is unknown. The sequenced sample was PBMCs. The source of this sequence is a man younger than 35 in good health and CMV-seronegative. The chain carries TRBV7-6 and TRBJ1-2; D not certain. As DNA, the CDR3 is TGTGCCAGCAGCTTAGACCTGGGAGCGGGCTATGGCTACACCTTC. Translation gives CASSLDLGAGYGYTF.